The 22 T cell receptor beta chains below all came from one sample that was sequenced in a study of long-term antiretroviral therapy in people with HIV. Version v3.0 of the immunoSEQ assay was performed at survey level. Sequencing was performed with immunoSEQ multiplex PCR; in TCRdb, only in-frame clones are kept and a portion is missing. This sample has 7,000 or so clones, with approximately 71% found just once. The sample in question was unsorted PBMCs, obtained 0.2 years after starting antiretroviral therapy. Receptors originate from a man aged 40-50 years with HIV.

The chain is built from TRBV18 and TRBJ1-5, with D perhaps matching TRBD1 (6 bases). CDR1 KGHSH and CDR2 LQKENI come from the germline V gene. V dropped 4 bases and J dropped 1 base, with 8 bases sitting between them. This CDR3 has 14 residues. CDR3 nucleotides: TGTGCCAGCTCACAGGGGGGGAGCAATCAGCCCCAGCATTTT. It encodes CASSQGGSNQPQHF.

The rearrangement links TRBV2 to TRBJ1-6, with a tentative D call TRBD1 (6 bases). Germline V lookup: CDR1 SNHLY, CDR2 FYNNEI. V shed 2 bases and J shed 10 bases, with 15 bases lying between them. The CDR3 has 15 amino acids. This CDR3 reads CASSEKGVLWSPLHF. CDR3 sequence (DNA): TGTGCCAGCAGTGAAAAGGGGGTTTTATGGTCACCCCTCCACTTT.

The CDR3 DNA sequence: TGTGCCTGGAGCGCACAGGGGGCGGGTGAGCAGTACTTC. It is translated as CAWSAQGAGEQYF. The genes are TRBV30 and TRBJ2-7; 9 nucleotides align to TRBD1. Looked up from germline, CDR1 is GTSNPN and CDR2 is SVGIG (reference sequence). This CDR3 has 13 residues. Unmatched junction bases numbered 7, after V lost 3 bases and J lost 7 bases.

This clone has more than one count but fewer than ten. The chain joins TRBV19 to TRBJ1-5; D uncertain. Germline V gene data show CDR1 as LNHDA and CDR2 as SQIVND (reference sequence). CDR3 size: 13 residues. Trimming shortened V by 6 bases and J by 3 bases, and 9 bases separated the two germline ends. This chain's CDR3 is CASRPGLNQPQHF. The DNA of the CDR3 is TGTGCCAGTAGGCCGGGCCTCAATCAGCCCCAGCATTTT.

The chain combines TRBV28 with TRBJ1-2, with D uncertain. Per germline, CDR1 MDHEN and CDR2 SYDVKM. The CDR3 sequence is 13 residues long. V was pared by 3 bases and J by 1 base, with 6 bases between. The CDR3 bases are TGTGCCAGCAGTTTTGAAGTTAACTATGGCTACACCTTC. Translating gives CASSFEVNYGYTF.

This chain's CDR3 is CASSFTGTAGYEQYF. CDR3 in DNA: TGTGCCAGCAGTTTCACCGGGACAGCCGGATACGAGCAGTACTTC. The chain employs TRBV27 and TRBJ2-7; 7 bases align to TRBD1. Looked up from germline, CDR1 is MNHEY and CDR2 is SMNVEV (reference sequence). The CDR3 spans 15 residues. The trim removed 3 bases at V and 4 bases at J, leaving 9 bases unmatched.

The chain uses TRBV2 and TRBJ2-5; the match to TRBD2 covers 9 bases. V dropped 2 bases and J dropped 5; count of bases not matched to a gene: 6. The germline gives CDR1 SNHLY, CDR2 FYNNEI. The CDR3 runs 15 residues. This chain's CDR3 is CASSEHGLASETQYF. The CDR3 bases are TGTGCCAGCAGTGAACATGGACTAGCGAGCGAGACCCAGTACTTC.

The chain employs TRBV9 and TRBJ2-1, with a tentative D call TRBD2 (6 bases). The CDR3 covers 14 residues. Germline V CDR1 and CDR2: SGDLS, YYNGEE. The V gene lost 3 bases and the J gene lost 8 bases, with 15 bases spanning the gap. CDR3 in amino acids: CASSAGLLFDEQFF. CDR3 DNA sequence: TGTGCCAGCAGCGCGGGACTCCTCTTCGATGAGCAGTTCTTC.

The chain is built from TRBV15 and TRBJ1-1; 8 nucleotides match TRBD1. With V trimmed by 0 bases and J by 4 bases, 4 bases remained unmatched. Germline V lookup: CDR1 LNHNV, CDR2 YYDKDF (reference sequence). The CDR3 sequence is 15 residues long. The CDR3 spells CATSREDRVTTEAFF. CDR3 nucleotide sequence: TGTGCCACCAGCAGAGAGGACAGGGTCACCACTGAAGCTTTCTTT.

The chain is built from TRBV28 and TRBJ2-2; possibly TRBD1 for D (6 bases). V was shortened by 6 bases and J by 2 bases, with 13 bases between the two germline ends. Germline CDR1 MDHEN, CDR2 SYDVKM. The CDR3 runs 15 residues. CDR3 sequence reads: CASSLGGVNTGELFF. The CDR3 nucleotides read TGTGCCAGCAGCCTAGGGGGAGTTAACACCGGGGAGCTGTTTTTT.

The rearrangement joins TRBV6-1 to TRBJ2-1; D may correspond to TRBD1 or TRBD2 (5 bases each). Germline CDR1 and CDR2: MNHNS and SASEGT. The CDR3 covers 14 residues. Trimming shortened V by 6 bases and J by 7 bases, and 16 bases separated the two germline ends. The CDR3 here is CASRTGTIWNEQFF. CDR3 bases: TGTGCCAGCAGGACTGGGACCATCTGGAATGAGCAGTTCTTC.

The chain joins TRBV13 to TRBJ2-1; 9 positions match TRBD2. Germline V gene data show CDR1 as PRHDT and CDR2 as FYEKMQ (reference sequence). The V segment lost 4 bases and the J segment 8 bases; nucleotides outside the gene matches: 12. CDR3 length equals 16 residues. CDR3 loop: CASSSPVAGAGDEQFF. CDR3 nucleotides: TGTGCCAGCAGCTCCCCGGTAGCGGGGGCTGGGGATGAGCAGTTCTTC.

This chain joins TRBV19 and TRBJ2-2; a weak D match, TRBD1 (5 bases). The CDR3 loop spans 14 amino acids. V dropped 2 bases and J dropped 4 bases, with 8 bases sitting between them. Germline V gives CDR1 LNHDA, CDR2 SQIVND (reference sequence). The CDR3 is CASSILGATGELFF. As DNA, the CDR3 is TGTGCCAGTAGTATATTAGGGGCCACCGGGGAGCTGTTTTTT.

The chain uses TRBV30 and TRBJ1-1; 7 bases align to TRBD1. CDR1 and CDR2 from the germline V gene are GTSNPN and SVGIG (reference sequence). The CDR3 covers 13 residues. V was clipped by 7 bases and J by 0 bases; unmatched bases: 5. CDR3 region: CALLQGLNTEAFF. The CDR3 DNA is TGTGCCTTACTACAGGGGTTGAACACTGAAGCTTTCTTT.

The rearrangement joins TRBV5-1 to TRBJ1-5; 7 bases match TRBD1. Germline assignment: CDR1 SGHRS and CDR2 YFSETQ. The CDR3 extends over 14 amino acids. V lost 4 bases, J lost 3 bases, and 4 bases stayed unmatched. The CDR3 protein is CASSRDSLNQPQHF. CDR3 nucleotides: TGCGCCAGCAGCCGGGACAGCCTCAATCAGCCCCAGCATTTT.

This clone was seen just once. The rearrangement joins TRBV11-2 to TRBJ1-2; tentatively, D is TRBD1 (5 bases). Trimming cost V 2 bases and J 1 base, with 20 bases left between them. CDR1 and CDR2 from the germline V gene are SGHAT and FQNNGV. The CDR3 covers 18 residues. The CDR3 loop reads CASSLRGQGPVRNYGYTF. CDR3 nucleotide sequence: TGTGCCAGCAGCTTAAGGGGCCAGGGACCCGTCCGTAACTATGGCTACACCTTC.

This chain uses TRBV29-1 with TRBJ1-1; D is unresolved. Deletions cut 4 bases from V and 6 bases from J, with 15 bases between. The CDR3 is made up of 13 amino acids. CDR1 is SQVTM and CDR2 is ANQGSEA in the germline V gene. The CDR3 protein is CSVGANGGAEAFF. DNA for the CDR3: TGCAGCGTTGGGGCGAATGGAGGTGCTGAAGCTTTCTTT.

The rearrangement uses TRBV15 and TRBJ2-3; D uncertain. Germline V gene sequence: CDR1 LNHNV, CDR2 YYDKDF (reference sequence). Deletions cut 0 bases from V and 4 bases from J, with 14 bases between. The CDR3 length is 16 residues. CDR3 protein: CATSRDYSSRADTQYF. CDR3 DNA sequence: TGTGCCACCAGCAGAGACTACAGCTCAAGGGCAGATACGCAGTATTTT.

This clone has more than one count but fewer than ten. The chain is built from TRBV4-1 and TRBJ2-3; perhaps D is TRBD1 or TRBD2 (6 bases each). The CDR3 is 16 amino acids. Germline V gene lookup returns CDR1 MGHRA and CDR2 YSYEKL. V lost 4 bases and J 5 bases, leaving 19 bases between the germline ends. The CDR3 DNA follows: TGCGCCAGCAGCCCTCGAACCGGGGGCGGGAAAGATACGCAGTATTTT. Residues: CASSPRTGGGKDTQYF.

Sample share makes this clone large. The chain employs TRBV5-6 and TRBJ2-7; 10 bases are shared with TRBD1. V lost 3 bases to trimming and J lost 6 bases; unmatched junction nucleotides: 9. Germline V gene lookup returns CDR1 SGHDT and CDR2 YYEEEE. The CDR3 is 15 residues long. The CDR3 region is CASSSGGTGDAEQYF. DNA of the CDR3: TGTGCCAGCAGCTCCGGGGGGACAGGGGACGCCGAGCAGTACTTC.

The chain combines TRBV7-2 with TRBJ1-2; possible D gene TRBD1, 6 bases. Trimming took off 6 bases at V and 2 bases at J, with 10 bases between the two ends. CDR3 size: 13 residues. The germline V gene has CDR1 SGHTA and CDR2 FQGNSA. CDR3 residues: CASSLGQNYGYTF. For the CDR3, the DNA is TGTGCCAGCAGTCTCGGACAGAACTATGGCTACACCTTC.

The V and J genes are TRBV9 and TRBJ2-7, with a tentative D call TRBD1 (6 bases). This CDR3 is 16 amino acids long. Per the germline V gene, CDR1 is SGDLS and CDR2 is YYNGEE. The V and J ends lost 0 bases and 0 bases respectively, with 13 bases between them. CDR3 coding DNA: TGTGCCAGCAGCGTAGCTTCCTCAGGGGCCTCCTACGAGCAGTACTTC. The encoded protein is CASSVASSGASYEQYF.